This T cell receptor beta chain was retrieved from a study of blood T cell repertoires in COVID-19. Study summary: T cells, B-cell-depleted T cells, or PBMCs provided the cDNA or gDNA that served as material.

Generated by immunoSEQ multiplex PCR, the TCRdb table keeps only in-frame clones and is missing some. Here the sample spans hundreds of thousands of clones, more than 75% being singletons. Grouping used clinical history reported by participants in a survey and questionnaire. The sequencing input was PBMCs or T cells enriched from blood (not recorded which). The TCR comes from a woman aged 55-69 years in a cohort exposed to, infected with or recovered from COVID-19 (not recorded which).

CDR3 in amino acids: CASSSPGHLYEQYF. Here the CDR3 DNA reads TGTGCCAGCAGTTCACCGGGACACCTCTACGAGCAGTACTTC. The chain uses TRBV6-5 and TRBJ2-7; possible D gene TRBD1, 6 bases. V lost 4 bases and J 3 bases, leaving 13 bases between the germline ends. The CDR3 is made up of 14 amino acids. Germline V CDR1 and CDR2: MNHEY, SVGAGI.